One and the same sample provided the 7 T cell receptor beta chains below, sequenced in a study of cytomegalovirus exposure and HLA in healthy donors. Researchers ran the PCR with 60 Vbeta and 13 Jbeta primers. TCRdb's copy holds only in-frame clones and misses some; the assay was immunoSEQ multiplex PCR. The sample consists of roughly 290,000 clones, 85% to 90% of them appearing once. The specimen sequenced was PBMCs. These receptors were taken from a woman aged 18-29 years in good health and CMV-seronegative.

The chain uses TRBV7-3 and TRBJ2-3, with TRBD1 as a possible D gene (6 bases). CDR1 is SGHTA and CDR2 is FQGTGA in the germline V gene. The CDR3 totals 15 residues. Trimming removed 4 bases from V and 0 bases from J, with 11 bases in between. In DNA form, the CDR3 reads TGTGCCAGCAGCTGGACAGTTTCTAGCACAGATACGCAGTATTTT. Protein sequence: CASSWTVSSTDTQYF.

CDR3 in DNA: TGTGCCAGCAGCTTAGTAGGACAGGGCCACTATGGCTACACCTTC. Translated: CASSLVGQGHYGYTF. The chain links TRBV13 to TRBJ1-2; TRBD1 matches at 8 bases. Trimming at V came to 1 base and at J to 3 bases, leaving 4 bases not matched to a gene. CDR3 length: 15 amino acids. Germline V gene data show CDR1 as PRHDT and CDR2 as FYEKMQ (reference sequence).

The chain has TRBV30 and TRBJ1-6, with 9 positions matching TRBD1. J was trimmed by 7 bases and V by 0 bases; bases with no gene match: 4. CDR1 is GTSNPN, CDR2 SVGIG, per germline (reference sequence). The CDR3 sequence is 15 residues long. CDR3 coding DNA: TGTGCCTGGAGTGTGGACAGGGGAAAGAATTCACCCCTCCACTTT. As protein: CAWSVDRGKNSPLHF.

This clone has only a few counts. The V call is TRBV9, the J call TRBJ1-1; TRBD1 matches at 10 bases. The V and J ends lost 7 bases and 4 bases, in that order; junction bases with no gene match: 7. The CDR3 extends over 14 amino acids. Germline V lookup: CDR1 SGDLS, CDR2 YYNGEE. The CDR3: CASSYGDRGTEAFF. Written as DNA, the CDR3 is TGTGCCAGCTCTTATGGGGACAGGGGCACTGAAGCTTTCTTT.

This clone has a single count. This rearrangement joins TRBV6-5 to TRBJ1-2, with TRBD1 identical over 7 bases. V lost 6 bases, J lost 1 base, and 2 bases stayed unmatched. Per the germline V gene, CDR1 is MNHEY and CDR2 is SVGAGI. This CDR3 is 13 amino acids long. The CDR3 sequence is CASRHRGNYGYTF. In DNA form, the CDR3 reads TGTGCCAGCAGACACAGGGGTAACTATGGCTACACCTTC.

The rearrangement links TRBV19 to TRBJ2-2; possibly TRBD1 for D (6 bases). CDR1 LNHDA and CDR2 SQIVND come from the germline V gene (reference sequence). This CDR3 contains 14 residues. V lost 4 bases, J lost 7 bases, and 13 bases lay in between. DNA of the CDR3: TGTGCCAGTAGTACCACAGGGTCGGGCGGGGAGCTGTTTTTT. Translated, it gives CASSTTGSGGELFF.

The rearrangement links TRBV29-1 to TRBJ2-7, with 12 bases fitting TRBD2. The CDR3 runs 14 residues. Germline lookup yields CDR1 SQVTM and CDR2 ANQGSEA. J lost 5 bases, V lost 1 base, and 3 bases had no gene match. CDR3 coding DNA: TGCAGCGTTGAAGGACTAGCGGGGGCCAACGAGCAGTACTTC. Amino acid sequence: CSVEGLAGANEQYF.